The rows below give T cell receptor beta chains drawn from one sample of a study of blood T cell repertoires in COVID-19. Sequencing was performed with immunoSEQ multiplex PCR; in TCRdb, only in-frame clones are kept and a portion is missing. The repertoire holds some 40,000 clones, with around four fifths as singletons. Material: peripheral blood. These receptors came from a man aged 45-60 years with active or convalescent COVID-19. Each CDR3 is given with its conserved first and last residue. Fields, in order: J gene, V gene, clone size, D gene, CDR3 protein, CDR3 DNA. The D gene is left open where the match is weak. For some rows the clone size is stated as once, few or many, or as a class when expanded; others skip it.

J: TRBJ2-1
V: TRBV27
size: .
D: .
CDR3: CASSPGTYNEQFF
DNA: TGTGCCAGCAGTCCGGGGACTTACAATGAGCAGTTCTTC

J: TRBJ1-1
V: TRBV18
size: .
D: .
CDR3: CASSLKGTEAFF
DNA: TGTGCCAGCTCACTGAAGGGGACTGAAGCTTTCTTT

J: TRBJ1-3
V: TRBV10-2
size: .
D: .
CDR3: CASSESSGGLSGNTIYF
DNA: TGCGCCAGCAGTGAGTCTTCGGGGGGACTTTCTGGAAACACCATATATTTT

J: TRBJ2-2
V: TRBV2
size: .
D: TRBD2
CDR3: CASSSGENTGELFF
DNA: TGTGCCAGTTCTAGCGGGGAGAACACCGGGGAGCTGTTTTTT

J: TRBJ2-5
V: TRBV6-5
size: .
D: .
CDR3: CAGAPANTGRETQYF
DNA: TGTGCCGGCGCTCCAGCGAACACAGGGCGAGAGACCCAGTACTTC

J: TRBJ1-6
V: TRBV2
size: .
D: .
CDR3: CASMTGGAGSPLHF
DNA: TGTGCCAGCATGACGGGGGGCGCGGGTTCACCCCTCCACTTT

J: TRBJ2-3
V: TRBV7-9
size: .
D: TRBD2
CDR3: CASSRFLAVDSTDTQYF
DNA: TGTGCCAGCAGCCGATTCCTAGCGGTTGATAGCACAGATACGCAGTATTTT

J: TRBJ1-2
V: TRBV6-2/TRBV6-3
size: .
D: TRBD1
CDR3: CASSYSTGTIYGYTF
DNA: TGTGCCAGCAGTTACTCGACAGGGACAATCTATGGCTACACCTTC

J: TRBJ1-1
V: TRBV6-5
size: .
D: TRBD1
CDR3: CASRNKQGANTEAFF
DNA: TGTGCCAGCAGAAACAAACAGGGGGCGAACACTGAAGCTTTCTTT

J: TRBJ1-5
V: TRBV25-1
size: once
D: TRBD1
CDR3: CASSGLDRGYNQPQHF
DNA: TGTGCCAGCAGTGGACTGGACAGGGGATACAATCAGCCCCAGCATTTT

J: TRBJ1-1
V: TRBV5-1
size: .
D: .
CDR3: CASSGKTGGTEAFF
DNA: TGCGCCAGCAGCGGGAAGACTGGAGGCACTGAAGCTTTCTTT

J: TRBJ2-2
V: TRBV5-4
size: .
D: .
CDR3: CASSRAAVPTGELFF
DNA: TGTGCCAGCAGCCGAGCGGCAGTACCCACCGGGGAGCTGTTTTTT

J: TRBJ2-1
V: TRBV5-1
size: .
D: .
CDR3: CASSSDPGNYHQFF
DNA: TGCGCCAGCAGCTCCGACCCCGGGAACTATCACCAGTTCTTC

J: TRBJ2-2
V: TRBV2
size: .
D: TRBD1
CDR3: CASSRQGMTGELFF
DNA: TGTGCCAGCAGTCGACAGGGAATGACCGGGGAGCTGTTTTTT

J: TRBJ1-1
V: TRBV9
size: once
D: .
CDR3: CASSVGRGEAFF
DNA: TGTGCCAGCAGCGTCGGACGGGGAGAAGCTTTCTTT

J: TRBJ1-1
V: TRBV11-2
size: .
D: .
CDR3: CASSSDPGLEAFF
DNA: TGTGCCAGCAGCTCCGATCCGGGACTTGAAGCTTTCTTT

J: TRBJ2-5
V: TRBV7-2
size: .
D: TRBD2
CDR3: CASSPRAGGLAETQYF
DNA: TGTGCCAGCAGCCCCCGGGCGGGGGGCCTAGCGGAGACCCAGTACTTC

J: TRBJ1-2
V: TRBV12-3/TRBV12-4
size: .
D: .
CDR3: CASSQLLAVYYTF
DNA: TGTGCCAGCAGTCAATTATTAGCCGTTTACTACACCTTC

J: TRBJ1-3
V: TRBV5-8
size: .
D: TRBD1
CDR3: CASSFGDSSGNTIYF
DNA: TGTGCCAGCAGCTTTGGGGACAGCTCTGGAAACACCATATATTTT

J: TRBJ1-2
V: TRBV19
size: .
D: .
CDR3: CASSMPGQKNYGYTF
DNA: TGTGCCAGTAGTATGCCAGGACAGAAGAACTATGGCTACACCTTC